This T cell receptor (beta chain) was documented in a study of blood T cell repertoires in COVID-19 (TCRdb year 2020). General notes on the study: Collaborator samples came from the United States, Italy and Spain and covered acute and convalescent phases of COVID-19. The material from the prospective study consisted of cDNA or gDNA derived from T cells, B-cell-depleted T cells, or PBMCs. Nearly every sample came with metadata listing a de-identified subject ID, COVID-19 status, age in years and sex. The samples were drawn from the first 160 participants of the ongoing ImmuneRACE study and from roughly 1,300 subjects provided by 6 global collaborators. The repertoires were released in a freely available public database meant as a resource for research on the immune response to SARS-CoV-2. The dataset comprised deeply sampled blood TCRbeta repertoires from subjects exposed to, actively infected with, or recovered from COVID-19. Where HLA class I and class II types were available, the types were taken from metadata supplied by the sample provider, not from assay-based typing. Results the study describes overall, beyond this receptor: The amount of clinical and demographic metadata varied by source and participant and was provided uncurated.

TCRbeta CDR3 regions were amplified from genomic DNA by means of the immunoSEQ Assay, a bias-controlled multiplex PCR. In the paper's pipeline: Within the assay, amplification of reference gene primers was used to estimate how many nucleated cells each sample contained. To quantify the absolute abundance of each unique TCRbeta CDR3 rearrangement, sequence reads were collapsed and filtered. For each sample, productive Simpson clonality was calculated as the square root of Simpson's diversity index across productive rearrangements. The table comes from immuneACCESS by way of TCRdb, which keeps in-frame sequences with V and J called. Part of the clones is missing from these tables; in studies checked, under half for an unresolved V gene and the rest for unknown reasons. That table furnishes V, J and clone size, whereas the DNA furnished D and trimming. For this sample there are a few hundred thousand clones; roughly 90% appear just once. The biggest ten clones account for 2.5% to 3.5% of the sample.

From a lookup of the germline V gene (reference sequence), CDR1 and CDR2 are LNHDA and SQIVND. The CDR3 measures 14 amino acids from cysteine to phenylalanine. The CDR3 DNA has 42 bases and is translated from base 1. Compared with germline, V lacks 4 bases and J lacks 5 bases; bases without a gene match: 6. A few counts support this clone. Its antigen is still unknown. There are no base qualities to consult, and no much larger clone falls within one base. At one collaborating source in Seattle, patients were enrolled during active infection and were followed longitudinally through the course of disease. The collaborating institutions used their own protocols to collect whole blood in K2EDTA tubes. Collaborator samples were shipped for TCRbeta analysis as frozen whole blood, isolated PBMCs, or DNA extracted from either sample type.

The source material was peripheral blood. Recombination linked TRBV19 to TRBJ2-5; a stretch of 8 junction bases matches TRBD2. The sequence was collected from a woman between 25 and 40 years old with COVID-19, enrolled during active disease. The CDR3 reads as follows: CASSKAGVRETQYF. The nucleotide sequence is TGTGCCAGTAGTAAAGCGGGAGTTAGGGAGACCCAGTACTTC.